The 3 T cell receptor beta chains below were found in one sample sequenced in a study of cytomegalovirus exposure and HLA in healthy donors. The primer mix had 60 Vbeta and 13 Jbeta primers. The repertoire was sequenced with immunoSEQ multiplex PCR; TCRdb's copy has only in-frame clones and lacks some. This sample has around 85,000 clones; 80% occur once, and the top ten carry roughly 25%. Sequences were obtained from PBMCs. The receptors originated from a woman between 45 and 65 years old in good health and CMV-seropositive.

The chain has TRBV14 and TRBJ1-3, with D uncertain. The length of the CDR3 is 15 residues. Trimming removed 2 bases from V and 0 bases from J, with 8 bases in between. Germline loops: CDR1 SGHDN, CDR2 FVKESK. This chain's CDR3 is CASSQNLFSGNTIYF. The CDR3 DNA sequence: TGTGCCAGCAGCCAAAATCTGTTCTCTGGAAACACCATATATTTT. Full variable domain (outside the CDR3, taken from reference TRBV14 and TRBJ1-3): EAGVTQFPSHSVIEKGQTVTLRCDPISGHDNLYWYRRVMGKEIKFLLHFVKESKQDESGMPNNRFLAERTGGTYSTLKVQPAELEDSGVYFCASSQNLFSGNTIYFGEGSWLTVV.

The chain has TRBV15 and TRBJ1-3, with a possible D match to TRBD1 (5 bases). Germline V gives CDR1 LNHNV, CDR2 YYDKDF (reference sequence). V lost 5 bases and J lost 4, with 15 bases in between. The CDR3 totals 15 residues. The CDR3 loop reads CATSAEAGYGNTIYF. The CDR3, as DNA: TGTGCCACCAGCGCTGAGGCAGGGTACGGAAACACCATATATTTT.

Only one count was recorded for this clone. The chain combines TRBV5-4 with TRBJ1-3, with 8 bases fitting TRBD1. Unmatched junction bases numbered 8, after V lost 2 bases and J lost 4 bases. The germline gives CDR1 SGHNT, CDR2 YYREEE (reference sequence). The CDR3 covers 16 residues. The CDR3 region has the DNA TGTGCCAGCAGCTTTTTCAGGGGGCAGGGGGGAAACACCATATATTTT. This sequence encodes CASSFFRGQGGNTIYF.